This record covers a single TCR beta chain. Its cognate antigen is unknown. Time point defined: sample taken at primary tumor resection. Samples were donated by 72 untreated early-stage non-small cell lung cancer patients. Whole RNA was taken from tumor, nontumor lung or frozen PBMC; it was then sequenced unsorted. This sample is part of a study of spatial heterogeneity in lung cancer. Overall study results and limits: In blood, ubiquitous expanded tumor TCRs appeared more at resection than follow-up.

CDR1 is KGHDR and CDR2 is SFDVKD in the germline V gene. The CDR3 is 12 amino acids. V dropped 1 base and J dropped 3 bases, with 0 bases sitting between them. In the library, each TCR cDNA molecule bore its own unique molecular identifier. One entry per CDR3 protein, called by TCRdb with MiXCR from the 5' RACE reads. The sample has approximately 92,000 distinct CDR3 sequences, around 12% seen once; the top ten hold over 40%. The material sequenced was PBMCs, taken at surgery. The clonotype was recovered from a male donor with early-stage non-small cell lung cancer. The chain carries TRBV24-1 and TRBJ2-1; no clear D. The CDR3 reads CATSDFYNEQFF. The DNA for the CDR3 is TGTGCCACCAGTGATTTCTACAATGAGCAGTTCTTC.